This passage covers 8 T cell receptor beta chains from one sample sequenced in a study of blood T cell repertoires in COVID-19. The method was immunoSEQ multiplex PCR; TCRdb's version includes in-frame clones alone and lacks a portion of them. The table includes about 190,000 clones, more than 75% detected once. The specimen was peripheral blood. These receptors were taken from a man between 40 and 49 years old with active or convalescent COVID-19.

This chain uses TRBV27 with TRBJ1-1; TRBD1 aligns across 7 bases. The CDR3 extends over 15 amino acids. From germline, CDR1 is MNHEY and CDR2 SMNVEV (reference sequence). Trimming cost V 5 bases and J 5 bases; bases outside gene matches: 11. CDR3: CASSPWTGRQTEAFF. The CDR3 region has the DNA TGTGCCAGCAGTCCCTGGACAGGCCGTCAGACTGAAGCTTTCTTT.

DNA for the CDR3: TGTGCTAGTGGCTCGGGACAGGCTCCCTACGAGCAGTACTTC. Protein sequence: CASGSGQAPYEQYF. The rearrangement links TRBV12-5 to TRBJ2-7, with TRBD1 identical over 8 bases. Germline V lookup: CDR1 LGHNT, CDR2 FRNRAP. The CDR3 length is 14 residues. Trimming cost V 6 bases and J 2 bases; bases outside gene matches: 6. Full variable domain (rest looked up from reference TRBV12-5 and TRBJ2-7): DARVTQTPRHKVTEMGQEVTMRCQPILGHNTVFWYRQTMMQGLELLAYFRNRAPLDDSGMPKDRFSAEMPDATLATLKIQPSEPRDSAVYFCASGSGQAPYEQYFGPGTRLTVT.

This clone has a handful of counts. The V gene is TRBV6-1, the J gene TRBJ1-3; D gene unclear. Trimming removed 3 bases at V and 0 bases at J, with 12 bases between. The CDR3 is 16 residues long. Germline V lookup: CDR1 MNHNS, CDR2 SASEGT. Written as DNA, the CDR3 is TGTGCCAGCAGTGACATACTTCGGGTCTCTGGAAACACCATATATTTT. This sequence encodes CASSDILRVSGNTIYF.

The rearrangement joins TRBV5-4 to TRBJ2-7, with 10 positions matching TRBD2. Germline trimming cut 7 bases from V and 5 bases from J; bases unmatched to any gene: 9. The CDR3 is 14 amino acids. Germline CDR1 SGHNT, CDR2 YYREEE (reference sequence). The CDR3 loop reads CASRPSGSGHEQYF. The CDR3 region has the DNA TGTGCCAGCCGACCTAGCGGGAGTGGTCACGAGCAGTACTTC.

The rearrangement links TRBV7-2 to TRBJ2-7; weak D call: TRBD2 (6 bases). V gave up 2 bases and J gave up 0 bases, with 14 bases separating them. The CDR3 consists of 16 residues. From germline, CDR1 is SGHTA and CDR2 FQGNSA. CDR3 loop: CASSLSGDLRSYEQYF. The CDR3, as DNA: TGTGCCAGCAGCTTATCGGGGGACCTCCGCTCCTACGAGCAGTACTTC.

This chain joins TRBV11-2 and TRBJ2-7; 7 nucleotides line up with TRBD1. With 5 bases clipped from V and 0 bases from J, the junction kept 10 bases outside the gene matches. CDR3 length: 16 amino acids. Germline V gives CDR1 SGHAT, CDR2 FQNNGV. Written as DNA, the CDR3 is TGTGCCAGCAGCGGTTCTACGACAGGGCACTCCTACGAGCAGTACTTC. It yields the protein CASSGSTTGHSYEQYF.

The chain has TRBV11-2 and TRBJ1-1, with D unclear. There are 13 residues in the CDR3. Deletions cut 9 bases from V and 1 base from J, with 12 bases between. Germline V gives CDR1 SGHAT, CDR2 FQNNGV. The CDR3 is CASSGHRNTEAFF. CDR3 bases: TGTGCCAGTAGCGGCCACAGGAACACTGAAGCTTTCTTT. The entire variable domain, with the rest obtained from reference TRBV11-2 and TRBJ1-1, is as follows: EAGVAQSPRYKIIEKRQSVAFWCNPISGHATLYWYQQILGQGPKLLIQFQNNGVVDDSQLPKDRFSAERLKGVDSTLKIQPAKLEDSAVYLCASSGHRNTEAFFGQGTRLTVV.

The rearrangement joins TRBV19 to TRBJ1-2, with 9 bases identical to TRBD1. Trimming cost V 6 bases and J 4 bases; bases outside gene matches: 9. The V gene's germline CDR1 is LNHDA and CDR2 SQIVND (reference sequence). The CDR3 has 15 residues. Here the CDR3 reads CASSRGPGQGYGYTF. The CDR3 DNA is TGTGCCAGTAGCCGAGGTCCGGGACAGGGCTATGGCTACACCTTC.